This T cell receptor beta chain was documented in a study of blood T cell repertoires in COVID-19 (dated by TCRdb to 2018 to 2021). For context, the study as a whole: Samples from collaborators originated in the United States, Italy and Spain and spanned both the acute and convalescent phases of COVID-19. The prospective study material was composed of cDNA or gDNA derived from T cells, B-cell-depleted T cells, or PBMCs. Where available, HLA class I and class II types were taken from metadata supplied by the sample provider and were not determined by assay-based typing. The sample metadata nearly always contained a de-identified subject ID, COVID-19 status, age in years and sex. Samples came from the ongoing ImmuneRACE study (first 160 participants) plus 1,254 subjects from 6 global collaborators. A freely available public database, intended as a resource for researchers studying the immune response to SARS-CoV-2, is where the repertoires were released. Subjects who had been exposed to COVID-19, were actively infected with it, or had recovered from it provided the deeply sampled blood TCRbeta repertoires that made up the dataset.

CDR1 MDHEN and CDR2 SYDVKM are derived from the germline V gene. V lost 6 bases and J lost 3 bases; the stretch between them is 15 bases long. The CDR3 numbers 15 residues from cysteine through phenylalanine. The DNA shown is the 45-base CDR3, in frame from base 1. The immunoSEQ Assay, a bias-controlled multiplex PCR, was used to amplify TCRbeta CDR3 regions from genomic DNA. Per the source publication's procedure: The number of nucleated cells in each sample was estimated by amplification of reference gene primers within the assay. To quantify the absolute abundance of each unique TCRbeta CDR3 rearrangement, sequence reads were collapsed and filtered. For each sample, productive Simpson clonality was calculated by taking the square root of Simpson's diversity index across productive rearrangements. TCRdb mirrors the immuneACCESS table, restricted to in-frame sequences. Some clones are absent from its copies; in checked studies, under half trace to an unresolved V gene, and the reason for the others is unknown. That table gives V, J and clone size, and the DNA gave D and trimming. The sample profile shows 300,000 to 400,000 clones; about nine tenths of them were found once. Roughly 6.3% of the sample goes to the ten largest clones.

In regard to this clone: This clone's antigen is unknown. No qualities accompany the bases; no much larger clone lies one base away.

Points the paper makes about the study in general: Clinical and demographic metadata were provided uncurated, with the amount varying by source and participant.

One collaborating source in Seattle enrolled patients during active infection and followed them longitudinally through the course of disease. Whole blood was collected in K2EDTA tubes by collaborating institutions according to the institutions' own protocols. Collaborator samples were shipped for TCRbeta analysis as frozen whole blood, isolated PBMCs, or DNA extracted from either sample type. This clonotype was obtained from a woman between 50 and 59 years old with COVID-19, enrolled during active disease. Sequenced material: peripheral blood. In this chain, TRBV28 is recombined with TRBJ2-1; TRBD2 is a weak D gene call, 6 bases matching. The nucleotides are TGTGCCAGCAGCCCAACGACTAGGGGCTACAATGAGCAGTTCTTC. Its protein is CASSPTTRGYNEQFF.